The clone carrying this T cell receptor (beta chain) appeared a few times. The antigen is unknown. This sample was taken from a study of vaccination effects on CD4 cells after COVID-19. Profiled with immunoSEQ multiplex PCR; TCRdb holds only in-frame clones, not every one. The sample lists roughly 27,000 clones; about 79% were seen once. Germline V gene lookup returns CDR1 SGHRS and CDR2 YFSETQ. The CDR3 has 13 amino acids. Trimming took off 2 bases at V and 1 base at J, with 5 bases between the two ends. Before sequencing, viral peptide pools were used by the ViraFEST assay to expand antigen-specific CD4+ T cells. It was after nine to eleven days of culture that CD4+ T cells were isolated. Participants received two doses of either the BNT162b2 or mRNA-1273 vaccine.

The clonotype originates from a human donor who received a COVID-19 vaccine. Some clones in this sample may be carry-over from other donors' samples. Sequencing was performed on CD4+ T cells from PBMCs cultured with SARS-CoV-2 spike peptides, taken after COVID-19 vaccination. The chain carries TRBV5-1 and TRBJ2-3, with a tentative D call TRBD2 (5 bases). This chain's CDR3 is CASSFSGTDTQYF. CDR3 DNA sequence: TGCGCCAGCAGCTTTAGCGGCACAGATACGCAGTATTTT.